The 26 T cell receptor beta chains reported below all come from one sample, sequenced in a study of T cell responses to AZD1222 COVID-19 vaccine. TCRdb's copy holds only in-frame clones and misses some; the assay was immunoSEQ multiplex PCR. In the table there are 120,000 or so clones, roughly 90% of which are singletons. The sequences come from peripheral blood, collected on day 0 of AZD1222 vaccination. Receptor source: an adult in good health.

V is TRBV30 and J is TRBJ2-5; D ambiguous. CDR3 size: 13 residues. V lost 5 bases and J lost 1, with 11 bases in between. Germline V CDR1 and CDR2: GTSNPN, SVGIG (reference sequence). DNA for the CDR3: TGTGCCTGGGGAAGACACCTCCAAGAGACCCAGTACTTC. Translated, it gives CAWGRHLQETQYF.

This CDR3 is CASSPIKTSGGSGELFF. CDR3 coding DNA: TGTGCCAGCTCACCTATAAAGACTAGCGGGGGCTCCGGGGAGCTGTTTTTT. This chain links TRBV18 with TRBJ2-2, with 12 bases fitting TRBD2. V trimming: 3 bases; J trimming: 6 bases; junction bases outside the gene matches: 8. This CDR3 region has 17 residues. Germline V gives CDR1 KGHSH, CDR2 LQKENI.

This clone was recorded only once. V gene TRBV11-3 combines with J gene TRBJ1-4; 8 bases match TRBD1. This CDR3 region has 17 residues. V shed 4 bases, J shed 4 bases, and the junction held 11 bases outside the gene matches. Germline V gene data show CDR1 as SGHNT and CDR2 as YENEEA. CDR3 nucleotides: TGTGCCAGCAGCTCAGGGGGCCGAACCCGGGGTAATGAAAAACTGTTTTTT. Translating gives CASSSGGRTRGNEKLFF.

V gene TRBV5-1 combines with J gene TRBJ2-5, with D unclear. Trimming left V 4 bases short and J 4 bases short, with 11 bases between. Germline assignment: CDR1 SGHRS and CDR2 YFSETQ. The CDR3 is 13 amino acids. The CDR3 is CASSPNIGETQYF. As DNA, the CDR3 is TGCGCCAGCAGCCCAAACATCGGAGAGACCCAGTACTTC.

The J gene is TRBJ2-7, the V gene TRBV28; possibly TRBD1 for D (5 bases). CDR1 and CDR2 from the germline V gene are MDHEN and SYDVKM. V was clipped by 2 bases and J by 3 bases, with 11 bases between them. The CDR3 is made up of 14 amino acids. The DNA for the CDR3 is TGTGCCAGCAGTTTAGGGGCCCGGTACTACGAGCAGTACTTC. Translated, it gives CASSLGARYYEQYF. The full variable domain, rest sourced from reference TRBV28 and TRBJ2-7, is DVKVTQSSRYLVKRTGEKVFLECVQDMDHENMFWYRQDPGLGLRLIYFSYDVKMKEKGDIPEGYSVSREKKERFSLILESASTNQTSMYLCASSLGARYYEQYFGPGTRLTVT.

J is TRBJ1-6 and V is TRBV7-2; D is undetermined. The germline gives CDR1 SGHTA, CDR2 FQGNSA. The CDR3 sequence is 13 residues long. The germline V and J ends were trimmed by 4 bases and 8 bases, with 9 bases remaining between them. The CDR3 nucleotides are TGTGCCAGCAGCTCTTACATGGATTCACCCCTCCACTTT. Its protein product is CASSSYMDSPLHF. Full variable domain (rest looked up from reference TRBV7-2 and TRBJ1-6): GAGVSQSPSNKVTEKGKDVELRCDPISGHTALYWYRQSLGQGLEFLIYFQGNSAPDKSGLPSDRFSAERTGGSVSTLTIQRTQQEDSAVYLCASSSYMDSPLHFGNGTRLTVT.

This chain joins TRBV6-6 and TRBJ2-2, with 11 bases that match TRBD2. The germline gives CDR1 MNHNY, CDR2 SVGAGI (reference sequence). The CDR3 contains 17 residues. The V segment lost 5 bases and the J segment 0 bases; nucleotides outside the gene matches: 5. CDR3 in amino acids: CASSHRLAGTNTGELFF. The CDR3 nucleotides are TGTGCCAGCAGTCACCGACTAGCGGGAACGAACACCGGGGAGCTGTTTTTT.

The J gene is TRBJ2-5, the V gene TRBV28; tentatively, D is TRBD2 (7 bases). CDR1 is MDHEN, CDR2 SYDVKM, per germline. Trimming took 8 bases from V and 1 from J, leaving 14 bases between them. There are 14 residues in the CDR3. CDR3 region: CASRGAGSQETQYF. The CDR3 region has the DNA TGTGCCAGCCGGGGGGCGGGGAGCCAAGAGACCCAGTACTTC.

The V and J genes are TRBV19 and TRBJ1-1; possible D gene TRBD1, 6 bases. This CDR3 comprises 14 residues. Germline V CDR1 and CDR2: LNHDA, SQIVND (reference sequence). The V gene lost 2 bases and the J gene lost 4 bases, with 11 bases spanning the gap. The CDR3 coding sequence is TGTGCCAGTAGTATACGGGGGGCAGGCACTGAAGCTTTCTTT. Encoded protein: CASSIRGAGTEAFF.

The chain joins TRBV4-2 to TRBJ2-7, with D unclear. Trimming took 1 base from V and 5 from J, leaving 9 bases between them. The CDR3 is 13 residues long. CDR1 and CDR2 (germline): LGHNA, YNFKEQ. The CDR3 protein is CASSQAFRNEQYF. CDR3 nucleotide sequence: TGTGCCAGCAGCCAAGCCTTTAGGAACGAGCAGTACTTC.

The chain employs TRBV5-1 and TRBJ2-2; D not certain. Germline assignment: CDR1 SGHRS and CDR2 YFSETQ. Trimming shortened V by 2 bases and J by 0 bases, and 8 bases separated the two germline ends. The CDR3 is made up of 15 amino acids. The CDR3 nucleotides read TGCGCCAGCAGCTTATCGACACCGAACACCGGGGAGCTGTTTTTT. This sequence encodes CASSLSTPNTGELFF.

The chain links TRBV19 to TRBJ2-7; 15 bases align to TRBD2. From germline, CDR1 is LNHDA and CDR2 SQIVND (reference sequence). With V trimmed by 5 bases and J by 3 bases, 8 bases remained unmatched. This CDR3 region has 17 residues. The CDR3 here is CASSEPGLAGGGYEQYF. In DNA, the CDR3 is TGTGCCAGTAGTGAACCGGGACTAGCGGGAGGAGGCTACGAGCAGTACTTC.

The chain recombines TRBV27 with TRBJ2-7; D not certain. V shed 4 bases and J shed 2 bases, with 12 bases lying between them. Per the germline V gene, CDR1 is MNHEY and CDR2 is SMNVEV (reference sequence). The CDR3 is made up of 14 amino acids. The CDR3 loop reads CASSSPSRAYEQYF. As DNA, the CDR3 is TGTGCCAGCAGTTCTCCATCCCGCGCCTACGAGCAGTACTTC.

This clone was detected only once. V gene TRBV25-1 combines with J gene TRBJ1-1, with D maybe TRBD1 (6 bases). Germline V gene lookup returns CDR1 MGHDK and CDR2 SYGVNS. This CDR3 comprises 16 residues. The germline V and J ends were trimmed by 3 bases and 5 bases, with 19 bases remaining between them. The CDR3 loop is CASSDGTGAGGTEAFF. In DNA, the CDR3 is TGTGCCAGCAGTGATGGGACGGGGGCCGGAGGGACTGAAGCTTTCTTT. Together with reference TRBV25-1 and TRBJ1-1, the CDR3 gives the full variable domain: EADIYQTPRYLVIGTGKKITLECSQTMGHDKMYWYQQDPGMELHLIHYSYGVNSTEKGDLSSESTVSRIRTEHFPLTLESARPSHTSQYLCASSDGTGAGGTEAFFGQGTRLTVV.

The gene calls are TRBV5-4 and TRBJ2-7; 9 bases match TRBD2. The germline V gene encodes CDR1 SGHNT and CDR2 YYREEE (reference sequence). CDR3 length: 18 amino acids. With V trimmed by 4 bases and J by 6 bases, 20 bases remained unmatched. CDR3 bases: TGTGCCAGCAGCGTTCAAACCTTAGCGGGGGTAAGAGGGTCCGAGCAGTACTTC. Its protein is CASSVQTLAGVRGSEQYF. Complete variable domain (other parts from reference TRBV5-4 and TRBJ2-7): ETGVTQSPTHLIKTRGQQVTLRCSSQSGHNTVSWYQQALGQGPQFIFQYYREEENGRGNFPPRFSGLQFPNYSSELNVNALELDDSALYLCASSVQTLAGVRGSEQYFGPGTRLTVT.

A note on this clone: This sample includes further DNA sequences coding for the same CDR3. The chain uses TRBV19 and TRBJ2-7; a weak D match, TRBD2 (6 bases). The germline V and J ends were trimmed by 5 bases and 1 base, with 12 bases remaining between them. Germline CDR1 reads LNHDA; CDR2 reads SQIVND (reference sequence). The CDR3 has 14 amino acids. CDR3 residues: CASSARDGSYEQYF. Here the CDR3 DNA reads TGTGCCAGTAGTGCGCGGGACGGGTCCTACGAGCAGTACTTC.

V gene TRBV20-1 combines with J gene TRBJ2-7, with 8 bases matching TRBD1. Germline V gives CDR1 DFQATT, CDR2 SNEGSKA (reference sequence). The CDR3 is 11 residues long. Trimming took 5 bases from V and 6 from J; bases not matched to a gene: 3. As DNA, the CDR3 is TGCAGTGCTCGGACAGGGTTCGAGCAGTACTTC. This translates into CSARTGFEQYF.

The V call is TRBV7-8, the J call TRBJ2-3; D not certain. This CDR3 comprises 17 residues. Trimming took off 1 base at V and 1 base at J, with 15 bases between the two ends. The germline V gene encodes CDR1 SGHVS and CDR2 FQNEAQ. The CDR3 bases are TGTGCCAGCAGCTTAGGTGTTATGGGTTTGGGCACAGATACGCAGTATTTT. This sequence encodes CASSLGVMGLGTDTQYF.

This clone came up once. The same CDR3 is also encoded by other DNA sequences in this sample. The rearrangement uses TRBV6-5 and TRBJ2-7, with a possible D match to TRBD2 (6 bases). Trimming shortened V by 6 bases and J by 4 bases, and 13 bases separated the two germline ends. Per germline, CDR1 MNHEY and CDR2 SVGAGI. This CDR3 contains 13 residues. CDR3 DNA: TGTGCCAGCAGCCCAGGGACTGCTTACGAGCAGTACTTC. It yields the protein CASSPGTAYEQYF.

The chain has TRBV5-1 and TRBJ1-6; no clear D. Trimming left V 3 bases short and J 7 bases short, with 8 bases between. The germline V gene encodes CDR1 SGHRS and CDR2 YFSETQ. The CDR3 is 13 residues long. The DNA of the CDR3 is TGCGCCAGCAGCTCAACAGCAAATTCACCCCTCCACTTT. Its translation: CASSSTANSPLHF. Full variable domain (remainder filled in from reference TRBV5-1 and TRBJ1-6): KAGVTQTPRYLIKTRGQQVTLSCSPISGHRSVSWYQQTPGQGLQFLFEYFSETQRNKGNFPGRFSGRQFSNSRSEMNVSTLELGDSALYLCASSSTANSPLHFGNGTRLTVT.

V and J are TRBV12-3 or TRBV12-4 and TRBJ2-3, with a tentative D call TRBD2 (6 bases). With 8 bases removed from V and 3 bases from J, the gap between germline ends came to 9 bases. This CDR3 is built from 12 residues. The chain's CDR3 is CASDRGTDTQYF. For the CDR3, the DNA is TGTGCCAGCGACCGGGGGACAGATACGCAGTATTTT.

In nucleotides, the CDR3 is TGTGCCAGCAGCCGTCCCCAGGGGAAACAAGAGACCCAGTACTTC. It specifies CASSRPQGKQETQYF. The J gene is TRBJ2-5, the V gene TRBV11-2; TRBD1 might be the D (6 bases). The CDR3 contains 15 residues. Per the germline V gene, CDR1 is SGHAT and CDR2 is FQNNGV. Trimming cost V 5 bases and J 2 bases, with 15 bases left between them.

V and J are TRBV7-9 and TRBJ1-5; D call uncertain. Germline V CDR1 and CDR2: SEHNR, FQNEAQ (reference sequence). V was cut by 5 bases and J by 4 bases, with 12 bases left in between. The length of the CDR3 is 14 residues. The CDR3, as DNA: TGTGCCAGCAGCCCTAAGGGAGTGAATCAGCCCCAGCATTTT. Protein product: CASSPKGVNQPQHF.

J is TRBJ1-2 and V is TRBV27, with D uncertain. This CDR3 is built from 16 residues. V was trimmed by 2 bases and J by 5 bases, leaving 18 bases between them. Germline loops: CDR1 MNHEY, CDR2 SMNVEV (reference sequence). CDR3: CASSLSLVKSGYGYTF. DNA of the CDR3: TGTGCCAGCAGTTTAAGTTTAGTCAAGTCGGGATATGGCTACACCTTC.

The V gene is TRBV6-4, the J gene TRBJ2-3; 8 positions agree with TRBD2. V was clipped by 4 bases and J by 2 bases; unmatched bases: 2. The V gene's germline CDR1 is MRHNA and CDR2 SNTAGT. The CDR3 sequence is 14 residues long. The CDR3 here is CASSVAGPTDTQYF. DNA of the CDR3: TGTGCCAGCAGTGTAGCGGGACCCACAGATACGCAGTATTTT.

This chain joins TRBV6-6 and TRBJ1-3, with D possibly being TRBD1 (5 bases). V lost 8 bases and J lost 4, with 15 bases in between. There are 14 residues in the CDR3. Germline CDR1 is MNHNY and CDR2 is SVGAGI (reference sequence). The CDR3 coding sequence is TGTGCCAGCTCGGACACTCGGAAGGGAAACACCATATATTTT. Translating it yields CASSDTRKGNTIYF.